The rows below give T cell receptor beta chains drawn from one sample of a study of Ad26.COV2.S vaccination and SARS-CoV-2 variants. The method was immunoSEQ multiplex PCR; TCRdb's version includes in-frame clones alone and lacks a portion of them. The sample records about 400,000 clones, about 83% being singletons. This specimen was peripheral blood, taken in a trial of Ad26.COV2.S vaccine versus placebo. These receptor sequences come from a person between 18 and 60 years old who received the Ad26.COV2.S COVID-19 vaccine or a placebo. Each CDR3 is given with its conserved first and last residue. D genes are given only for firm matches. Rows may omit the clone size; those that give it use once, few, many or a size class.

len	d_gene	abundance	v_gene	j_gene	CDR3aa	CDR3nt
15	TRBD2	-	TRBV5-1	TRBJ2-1	CASSLTSGAYNEQFF	TGCGCCAGCAGCTTGACTAGCGGGGCTTACAATGAGCAGTTCTTC
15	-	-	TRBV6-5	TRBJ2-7	CASKGWASQEFEQYF	TGTGCCAGCAAGGGGTGGGCCAGCCAAGAGTTCGAGCAGTACTTC
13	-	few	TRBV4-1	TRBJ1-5	CASSPKTSQPQHF	TGCGCCAGCAGCCCAAAGACGAGTCAGCCCCAGCATTTT
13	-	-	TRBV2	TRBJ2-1	CASVAPSYNEQFF	TGTGCCAGCGTGGCTCCGTCCTACAATGAGCAGTTCTTC
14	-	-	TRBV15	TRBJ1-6	CATSRDQEGSPLHF	TGTGCCACCAGCAGAGATCAGGAGGGGTCACCCCTCCACTTT
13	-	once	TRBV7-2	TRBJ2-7	CASSSTPSYEQYF	TGTGCCAGCAGCTCTACCCCCTCCTACGAGCAGTACTTC
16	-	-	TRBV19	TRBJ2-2	CASSIFRLVNTGELFF	TGTGCCAGTAGTATATTTAGACTAGTAAACACCGGGGAGCTGTTTTTT
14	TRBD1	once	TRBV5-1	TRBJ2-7	CASSLQTGGGEQYF	TGCGCCAGCAGCCTCCAGACAGGGGGCGGCGAGCAGTACTTC
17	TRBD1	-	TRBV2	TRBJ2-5	CASSPGQQQMWQETQYF	TGTGCCAGCAGTCCGGGACAGCAGCAGATGTGGCAAGAGACCCAGTACTTC
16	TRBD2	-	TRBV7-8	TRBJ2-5	CASRWSFQRGQETQYF	TGTGCCAGCAGGTGGTCGTTCCAGCGGGGACAAGAGACCCAGTACTTC
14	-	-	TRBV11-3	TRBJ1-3	CASSLRTTGNTIYF	TGTGCCAGCAGCTTACGAACTACTGGAAACACCATATATTTT
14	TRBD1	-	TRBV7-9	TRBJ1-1	CASSRQGKNTEAFF	TGTGCCAGCAGCAGACAGGGGAAGAACACTGAAGCTTTCTTT
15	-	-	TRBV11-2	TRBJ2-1	CASSQGYSSYNEQFF	TGTGCCAGCAGCCAGGGGTATAGCTCCTACAATGAGCAGTTCTTC
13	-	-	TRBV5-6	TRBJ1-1	CASTRPPASQAFF	TGTGCCAGCACCCGGCCACCCGCTTCCCAAGCTTTCTTT
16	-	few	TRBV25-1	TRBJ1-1	CASSESGRGMNTEAFF	TGTGCCAGCAGTGAATCAGGTAGGGGGATGAACACTGAAGCTTTCTTT
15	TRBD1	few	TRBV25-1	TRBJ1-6	CASSVQGAWDSPLHF	TGTGCCAGCAGTGTACAGGGGGCCTGGGATTCACCCCTCCACTTT
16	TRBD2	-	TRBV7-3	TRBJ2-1	CASSHPATSDYNEQFF	TGTGCCAGCAGCCACCCAGCGACTAGCGATTACAATGAGCAGTTCTTC
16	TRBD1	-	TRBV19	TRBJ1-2	CASSIKTGGANYGYTF	TGTGCCAGTAGTATCAAGACAGGGGGCGCTAACTATGGCTACACCTTC
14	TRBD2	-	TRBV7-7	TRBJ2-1	CASSPGLAYNEQFF	TGTGCCAGCAGCCCAGGACTAGCTTACAATGAGCAGTTCTTC
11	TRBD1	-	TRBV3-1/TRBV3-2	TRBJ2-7	CASSKGGREYF	TGTGCCAGCAGCAAAGGGGGCCGTGAGTACTTC
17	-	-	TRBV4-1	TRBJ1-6	CASSQGVSSSYNSPLHF	TGCGCCAGCAGCCAAGGGGTCTCGAGCTCCTATAATTCACCCCTCCACTTT
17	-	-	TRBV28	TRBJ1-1	CASSSAFIGRLNTEAFF	TGTGCCAGCAGCTCAGCCTTCATCGGACGTTTGAACACTGAAGCTTTCTTT
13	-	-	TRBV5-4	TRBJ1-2	CASSLQGNYGYTF	TGTGCCAGCAGCTTGCAGGGTAACTATGGCTACACCTTC
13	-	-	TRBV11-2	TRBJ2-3	CASSPDAFETQYF	TGTGCCAGCAGCCCCGATGCGTTTGAAACGCAGTATTTT
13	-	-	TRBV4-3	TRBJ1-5	CASSQDLGQPQHF	TGCGCCAGCAGCCAAGATCTCGGTCAGCCCCAGCATTTT
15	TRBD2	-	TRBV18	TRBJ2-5	CASSPSSGSRETQYF	TGTGCCAGCTCACCGAGCAGCGGGAGTCGAGAGACCCAGTACTTC
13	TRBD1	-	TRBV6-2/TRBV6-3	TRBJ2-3	CASSPATGDTQYF	TGTGCCAGCAGCCCCGCGACAGGGGATACGCAGTATTTT
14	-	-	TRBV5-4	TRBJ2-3	CASSLNVLADTQYF	TGTGCCAGCAGCTTGAATGTGTTGGCAGATACGCAGTATTTT
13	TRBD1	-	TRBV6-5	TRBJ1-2	CASSREQGTGYTF	TGTGCCAGCTCAAGGGAACAGGGGACGGGCTACACCTTC
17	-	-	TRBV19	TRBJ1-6	CASSIDLGGAYNSPLHF	TGTGCCAGTAGTATAGATCTTGGGGGTGCCTATAATTCACCCCTCCACTTT
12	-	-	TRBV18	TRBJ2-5	CASSPSPETQYF	TGTGCCAGCTCACCATCCCCAGAGACCCAGTACTTC
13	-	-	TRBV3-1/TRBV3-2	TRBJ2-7	CASSGPREYEQYF	TGTGCCAGCAGCGGACCAAGGGAGTACGAGCAGTACTTC
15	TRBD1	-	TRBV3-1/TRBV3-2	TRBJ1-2	CASSQAGQINYGYTF	TGTGCCAGCAGCCAGGCGGGACAGATTAACTATGGCTACACCTTC
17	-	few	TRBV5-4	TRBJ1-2	CASSVPQGGGVDYGYTF	TGTGCCAGCAGCGTCCCACAGGGAGGAGGAGTGGACTATGGCTACACCTTC
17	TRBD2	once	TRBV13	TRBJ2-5	CASSFLYSGGAEETQYF	TGTGCCAGCAGCTTTCTCTATAGCGGGGGGGCCGAAGAGACCCAGTACTTC
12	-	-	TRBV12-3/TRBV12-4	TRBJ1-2	CASSLTWKGYTF	TGTGCCAGCAGTCTCACTTGGAAGGGCTACACCTTC
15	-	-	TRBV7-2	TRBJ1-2	CASSLVTGSNYGYTF	TGTGCCAGCAGCTTAGTAACGGGTTCTAACTATGGCTACACCTTC
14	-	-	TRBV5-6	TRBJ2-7	CASSLEPQTYEQYF	TGTGCCAGCAGCTTGGAGCCGCAAACCTACGAGCAGTACTTC
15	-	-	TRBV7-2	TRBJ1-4	CASSPTGQWNEKLFF	TGTGCCAGCAGCCCTACAGGGCAGTGGAATGAAAAACTGTTTTTT
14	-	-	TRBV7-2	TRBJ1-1	CASNLQGLNTEAFF	TGTGCCAGCAACCTACAGGGTCTGAACACTGAAGCTTTCTTT
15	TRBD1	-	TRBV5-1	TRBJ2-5	CASSLEGALGETQYF	TGCGCCAGCAGCTTAGAGGGGGCCCTGGGGGAGACCCAGTACTTC
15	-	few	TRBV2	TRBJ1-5	CASSSYQGPNQPQHF	TGTGCCAGCAGCTCCTACCAGGGGCCTAATCAGCCCCAGCATTTT
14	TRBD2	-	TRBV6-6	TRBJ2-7	CASSYGAGTYEQYF	TGTGCCAGCAGTTACGGAGCGGGGACCTACGAGCAGTACTTC
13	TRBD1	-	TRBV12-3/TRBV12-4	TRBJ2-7	CASSLGTGTEQYF	TGTGCCAGCAGTTTAGGGACAGGGACCGAGCAGTACTTC
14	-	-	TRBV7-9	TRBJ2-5	CASSLMSREETQYF	TGTGCCAGCAGCTTAATGAGCAGGGAAGAGACCCAGTACTTC